Listed below are T cell receptor beta chains from one sample, sequenced in a study of neurological immune-mediated disorders. TCRdb recomputed calls from the 5' RACE reads with MiXCR, one row per CDR3 protein. The table records 71,000 or so distinct CDR3 sequences, about an eighth of them present only once. Source material: PBMCs. The receptors come from a female donor with HTLV-1-associated myelopathy (HAM/TSP). CDR3s include the opening cysteine and the closing phenylalanine or tryptophan. A D gene is named only where the DNA matches it firmly. A clone size is listed for some rows: how often the clone was seen (once, few, many), or a class if it is expanded.

>many|TRBD1|TRBJ2-7|TRBV5-4
TGTGCCAGCACCCGGACAGGGTCCTCCGAGCAGTACTTC
CASTRTGSSEQYF
>-|TRBD1|TRBJ2-7|TRBV5-1
TGCGCCAGCAGCGTCCAGGGACAGGGTACCTACGAGCAGTACTTC
CASSVQGQGTYEQYF
>many|-|TRBJ2-3|TRBV7-6
TGTGCCAGCAGCTACGACCTGAGCACAGATACGCAGTATTTT
CASSYDLSTDTQYF
>many|-|TRBJ2-1|TRBV5-1
TGCGCCAGCAGCTTGTTGGGGGCCGGGACGCTCTCGTCCTACAATGAGCAGTTCTTC
CASSLLGAGTLSSYNEQFF
>many|-|TRBJ1-5|TRBV12-3/TRBV12-4
TGTGCCAGCAGGCTGGGGGGGGAACAGCCCCAGCATTTT
CASRLGGEQPQHF
>medium-sized|-|TRBJ1-5|TRBV28
TGTGCCAGCAGCCTCACAGGAAATAGCAATCAGCCCCAGCATTTT
CASSLTGNSNQPQHF
>-|TRBD1|TRBJ1-4|TRBV12-3/TRBV12-4
TGTGCCAGCAGTCCAGAGTGGACAGGGCCGGGAGAAAAACTGTTTTTT
CASSPEWTGPGEKLFF
>many|-|TRBJ2-1|TRBV6-5
TGTGCCAGCAGTTACATCTGGACCCGGAGCTCCTACAATGAGCAGTTCTTC
CASSYIWTRSSYNEQFF
>many|TRBD1|TRBJ2-3|TRBV9
TGTGCCAGCAGCGAGGGACAGGTAACAGATACGCAGTATTTT
CASSEGQVTDTQYF
>many|TRBD1|TRBJ2-7|TRBV28
TGTGCCAGCAGTTCCGGACAGGGATACTACGAGCAGTACTTC
CASSSGQGYYEQYF
>many|-|TRBJ1-2|TRBV29-1
TGCAGCGTACTCGGAGGGGGGCACGACTATGGCTACACCTTC
CSVLGGGHDYGYTF
>many|TRBD2|TRBJ2-3|TRBV4-1
TGCGCCAGCAGCCAAGATGGGACTAGCGTCACAGATACGCAGTATTTT
CASSQDGTSVTDTQYF
>many|-|TRBJ2-5|TRBV12-3/TRBV12-4
TGTGCCAGCAGCCCCTCCTCCCGGGAGACCCAGTACTTC
CASSPSSRETQYF
>-|TRBD1|TRBJ1-2|TRBV29-1
TGCAGTGTTGATGGGGGACAGATAAAAGCTGCCTACACCTTC
CSVDGGQIKAAYTF
>many|TRBD1|TRBJ2-7|TRBV6-6
TGTGCCAGCAGTTTAACAGGGGTCACTAGGAGGTACGAGCAGTACTTC
CASSLTGVTRRYEQYF
>many|-|TRBJ1-5|TRBV15
TGTGCTACCAGCAGGACCAGGGGCGCGGTTCGGGGTCAGCCCCAGCATTTT
CATSRTRGAVRGQPQHF
>-|-|TRBJ2-7|TRBV24-1
TGTGCCACCAGTGACCCTGACCCCCCTTTTGAGAAGTACTTC
CATSDPDPPFEKYF
>-|-|TRBJ2-1|TRBV20-1
TGCAGTGCTGTACCGGGACAATCTTACAATGAGCAGTTCTTC
CSAVPGQSYNEQFF
>many|TRBD1|TRBJ1-1|TRBV5-1
TGCGCCAGCAGCTCGACAGGGGAGGGGACTGAAGCTTTCTTT
CASSSTGEGTEAFF
>many|TRBD2|TRBJ2-7|TRBV5-6
TGTGCCAGCAGCTTCTTTTCGGGGGGAACCTACGAGCAGTACTTC
CASSFFSGGTYEQYF
>many|-|TRBJ2-6|TRBV5-1
TGCGCCAGCAGCTTGGATGGGGGGCAAGGGGCCAACGTCCTGACTTTC
CASSLDGGQGANVLTF
>-|TRBD2|TRBJ2-1|TRBV9
TGTGCCAGCAGCGCTAGCGGGAGCTCCTACAATGAGCAGTTCTTC
CASSASGSSYNEQFF
>-|-|TRBJ1-1|TRBV12-3/TRBV12-4
TGTGCCAGCAGTTTAATGAACGCTGAAGCTTTCTTT
CASSLMNAEAFF
>many|-|TRBJ2-3|TRBV7-9
TGTGCCAGCAGACCGGGGGTTACAGATACGCAGTATTTT
CASRPGVTDTQYF
>many|TRBD1|TRBJ1-1|TRBV2
TGTGCCAGCAGTAGCCAGGGGGTGAACACTGAAGCTTTCTTT
CASSSQGVNTEAFF
>-|-|TRBJ1-1|TRBV12-3/TRBV12-4
TGTGCCAGCAGTTTGAGGACTGAAGCTTTCTTT
CASSLRTEAFF
>many|-|TRBJ2-7|TRBV12-5
TGTGCTAGTGGTTTGGCCCTAGGGACTGGCCAAGGCGAGCAGTACTTC
CASGLALGTGQGEQYF
>few|TRBD2|TRBJ2-1|TRBV12-3/TRBV12-4
TGTGCCAGCCTATCACGAGGAGCGGGGGCTTACAATGAGCAGTTCTTC
CASLSRGAGAYNEQFF
>-|-|TRBJ2-1|TRBV5-1
TGCGCCAGCAGCAGAATGTCCTGGGTCCAACGGATGGAGCAGTTCTTC
CASSRMSWVQRMEQFF
>few|TRBD1|TRBJ2-4|TRBV7-9
TGTGCCAGCAGCCGTACGACAGGGAGCAAAAACATTCAGTACTTC
CASSRTTGSKNIQYF
>-|-|TRBJ1-3|TRBV3-1
TGTGCCAGCAGCCAAGATACATATTTGGGTTATGGAAACACCATATATTTT
CASSQDTYLGYGNTIYF
>many|TRBD2|TRBJ2-3|TRBV7-9
TGTGCCAGCAGCTCTCCCTCTAGCGGGGGGGCTGGTACGCAGTATTTT
CASSSPSSGGAGTQYF
>-|TRBD2|TRBJ2-3|TRBV9
TGTGCCAGCAGCGTAACCCCGTCCGGGAGGGGGGATACGCAGTATTTT
CASSVTPSGRGDTQYF
>many|TRBD2|TRBJ2-5|TRBV20-1
TGCAGTGCTAGTGCGGGGGACGTAGAGACCCAGTACTTC
CSASAGDVETQYF
>many|-|TRBJ1-3|TRBV5-1
TGCGCCAGCAGCTTAAGAGAGGTGGCTGGATCAGGAAACACCATATATTTT
CASSLREVAGSGNTIYF
>many|-|TRBJ2-5|TRBV25-1
TGTGCCAGCAGTGAATGGGCCCCCGTGGAAGAGACCCAGTACTTC
CASSEWAPVEETQYF
>many|-|TRBJ2-5|TRBV20-1
TGCAGTGCTATTCGCCGAGGGGAGACCCAGTACTTC
CSAIRRGETQYF
>many|TRBD1|TRBJ2-7|TRBV5-1
TGCGCCAGCAGCCATGGACAGGGCGCCTACGAGCAGTACTTC
CASSHGQGAYEQYF
>many|-|TRBJ1-1|TRBV20-1
TGCAGTGCTAGACAGCCCAACACTGAAGCTTTCTTT
CSARQPNTEAFF
>few|TRBD1|TRBJ2-7|TRBV29-1
TGCAGCGTTGGTTATCGAGGGACAGGGAACTACGAGCAGTACTTC
CSVGYRGTGNYEQYF
>many|TRBD1|TRBJ2-2|TRBV7-9
TGTGCCAGCAGCCGGGGACAGATCGGCACCGGGGAGCTGTTTTTT
CASSRGQIGTGELFF
>many|TRBD1|TRBJ2-7|TRBV5-1
TGCGCCAGCAGCTTTCTCCCGGGACAGGGGGCCTACGAGCAGTACTTC
CASSFLPGQGAYEQYF
>many|-|TRBJ1-4|TRBV2
TGTGCCAGCAAAATATCGGCCTACGGTGAAAAACTGTTTTTT
CASKISAYGEKLFF